The present T cell receptor beta chain was sequenced within a study of T-cell reconstitution after alpha-beta-depleted transplantation in children. The CDR3 consists of 12 residues. V shed 0 bases and J shed 14 bases, with 16 bases lying between them. The germline V gene has CDR1 DFQATT and CDR2 SNEGSKA (reference sequence). The library targeted TCRbeta and was prepared with unique molecular identifiers. One entry per CDR3 protein results from TCRdb running MiXCR on the PCR reads. The table shows a few hundred thousand distinct CDR3 sequences, with 9.7% occurring only once. This clonotype was observed at least ten times.

The chain couples TRBV20-1 to TRBJ1-2; possibly TRBD1 for D (5 bases). The source material was PBMCs from the stem cell graft donor, sampled from the stem cell graft. This TCR derives from a human donor who donated a stem cell graft to a child with SCID. The CDR3 is CSARDGAGSGTF. CDR3 coding DNA: TGCAGTGCTAGAGATGGGGCCGGGAGCGGGACCTTC.